A single sample is the source of the 30 T cell receptor beta chains below, sequenced in a study of cytomegalovirus exposure and HLA in healthy donors. PCR primers comprised 60 Vbeta and 13 Jbeta primers. Sequenced by immunoSEQ multiplex PCR; TCRdb stores in-frame clones only, minus some. The data contain 57,000 or so clones, approximately 63% of them seen just once; the ten biggest clones take up less than 20%. Sequencing used PBMCs. These receptor sequences come from a woman in her fifties or sixties in good health and CMV-seropositive.

This chain uses TRBV5-1 with TRBJ2-3; D might be TRBD2 (6 bases). CDR3 size: 14 residues. Looked up from germline, CDR1 is SGHRS and CDR2 is YFSETQ. With 5 bases removed from V and 2 bases from J, the gap between germline ends came to 12 bases. The CDR3 DNA sequence: TGCGCCAGCAGTTTTCGGGACTTCACAGATACGCAGTATTTT. This encodes CASSFRDFTDTQYF.

V and J are TRBV18 and TRBJ2-1; 12 nucleotides align to TRBD2. CDR3 length: 17 residues. Trimming removed 5 bases from V and 5 bases from J; junction bases left unmatched: 10. Germline values: CDR1 KGHSH, CDR2 LQKENI. The CDR3 DNA reads as TGTGCCAGCTCAATTTCGACCCCTAGCGGGGGGGACAATGAGCAGTTCTTC. This gives the protein CASSISTPSGGDNEQFF.

This clone was observed once. V gene TRBV10-3 combines with J gene TRBJ2-5; 8 positions match TRBD1. The J call is doubtful: the DNA matches TRBJ2-7 better. Germline V lookup: CDR1 ENHRY, CDR2 SYGVKD. The CDR3 runs to 13 residues. As DNA, the CDR3 is TGTGCCATCCTAGACAGGGGCGATTACGAGCAGTACTTC. It translates to CAILDRGDYEQYF.

The chain is built from TRBV18 and TRBJ2-7; TRBD1 agrees at 7 bases. There are 12 residues in the CDR3. V lost 3 bases, J lost 5 bases, and 1 base stayed unmatched. CDR1 and CDR2 (germline): KGHSH, LQKENI. CDR3 bases: TGTGCCAGCTCACCCACAGGGGACGAGCAGTACTTC. It encodes CASSPTGDEQYF.

Comment on this clone: This specimen includes other DNA sequences encoding the same CDR3. CDR3 nucleotide sequence: TGTGCCAGCTCACCAAGGGGAGGGCATAATGAAAAACTGTTTTTT. As protein: CASSPRGGHNEKLFF. This chain links TRBV18 with TRBJ1-4, with D possibly matching TRBD1 (5 bases). The germline V gene has CDR1 KGHSH and CDR2 LQKENI. The CDR3 covers 15 residues. V lost 2 bases to trimming and J lost 4 bases, with 11 bases between them.

This chain links TRBV5-1 with TRBJ2-5; D perhaps matches TRBD1 (6 bases). Germline V lookup: CDR1 SGHRS, CDR2 YFSETQ. V was shortened by 3 bases and J by 5 bases, with 14 bases between the two germline ends. There are 14 residues in the CDR3. CDR3 sequence reads: CASSSNREGETQYF. The CDR3 nucleotides are TGCGCCAGCAGCTCAAACAGGGAAGGGGAGACCCAGTACTTC.

The genes are TRBV5-1 and TRBJ1-1; 11 nucleotides line up with TRBD1. The CDR3 consists of 17 residues. The V and J ends lost 0 bases and 4 bases, in that order; junction bases with no gene match: 8. The germline gives CDR1 SGHRS, CDR2 YFSETQ. The CDR3 spells CASSLGIWGTGGTEAFF. The CDR3 coding sequence is TGCGCCAGCAGCTTGGGGATTTGGGGGACAGGGGGCACTGAAGCTTTCTTT.

This chain links TRBV7-6 with TRBJ1-2; no clear D. The CDR3 runs to 13 residues. Germline V gene data show CDR1 as SGHVS and CDR2 as FNYEAQ. Trimming removed 2 bases from V and 3 bases from J, with 7 bases in between. The CDR3, as DNA: TGTGCCAGCAGCTTAAACAGTTACTATGGCTACACCTTC. Protein product: CASSLNSYYGYTF.

The chain links TRBV6-5 to TRBJ2-3; tentative D call: TRBD2 (5 bases). Germline CDR1 is MNHEY and CDR2 is SVGAGI. There are 14 residues in the CDR3. V lost 7 bases and J lost 6, with 17 bases in between. CDR3 bases: TGTGCCAGCATGAGGGTCGTGCTATCGGATACGCAGTATTTT. This sequence encodes CASMRVVLSDTQYF.

The chain joins TRBV6-1 to TRBJ1-1; no reliable D call. Per the germline V gene, CDR1 is MNHNS and CDR2 is SASEGT. The CDR3 totals 14 residues. Trimming pared 4 bases from V and 7 bases from J, leaving 16 bases between. CDR3 residues: CASSVVYEGGEAFF. In DNA form, the CDR3 reads TGTGCCAGCAGTGTGGTGTACGAAGGAGGTGAAGCTTTCTTT.

The chain joins TRBV19 to TRBJ1-5, with 7 bases aligning to TRBD1. This CDR3 has 14 residues. V gave up 4 bases and J gave up 4 bases; unmatched junction bases: 4. From germline, CDR1 is LNHDA and CDR2 SQIVND (reference sequence). The CDR3: CASSTRTGNQPQHF. CDR3 nucleotide sequence: TGTGCCAGTAGTACCCGGACAGGTAATCAGCCCCAGCATTTT.

The chain is built from TRBV28 and TRBJ2-1, with a weak D call TRBD2 (5 bases). V lost 7 bases, J lost 0 bases, and 16 bases lay in between. The CDR3 has 16 residues. Germline CDR1 reads MDHEN; CDR2 reads SYDVKM. Here the CDR3 DNA reads TGTGCCAGCAACACCAGACTACTTAGCTCCTACAATGAGCAGTTCTTC. It translates to CASNTRLLSSYNEQFF.

This chain links TRBV10-1 with TRBJ2-5; TRBD2 might be the D (6 bases). The germline CDR1 and CDR2 sequences are WNHNN and SYGVQD (reference sequence). The CDR3 loop spans 14 amino acids. V gave up 3 bases and J gave up 2 bases, with 10 bases separating them. CDR3 protein: CASSEGGAQETQYF. CDR3 in DNA: TGCGCCAGCAGTGAAGGAGGGGCTCAAGAGACCCAGTACTTC.

This chain connects TRBV10-1 to TRBJ2-4; D is possibly TRBD1 (6 bases). CDR1 WNHNN and CDR2 SYGVQD come from the germline V gene (reference sequence). Between the trimmed V and J ends, which lost 7 bases and 0 bases, there was a span of 19 bases. This CDR3 region has 17 residues. The CDR3 is CASIRTDDPLAKNIQYF. The CDR3 bases are TGCGCCAGCATTCGGACAGATGATCCCCTAGCCAAAAACATTCAGTACTTC.

V is TRBV18 and J is TRBJ2-3; tentative D call: TRBD1 (5 bases). The V gene lost 3 bases and the J gene lost 4 bases, with 11 bases spanning the gap. There are 14 residues in the CDR3. The V gene's germline CDR1 is KGHSH and CDR2 LQKENI. The CDR3 loop is CASSPGLGPDTQYF. The CDR3 nucleotides read TGTGCCAGCTCACCCGGCTTGGGGCCAGATACGCAGTATTTT.

This chain uses TRBV5-1 with TRBJ2-1, with D maybe TRBD1 (6 bases). Trimming left V 4 bases short and J 4 bases short, with 15 bases between. Looked up from germline, CDR1 is SGHRS and CDR2 is YFSETQ. CDR3 size: 15 residues. In DNA, the CDR3 is TGCGCCAGCAGCCACCCGGACAGAGAGTACAATGAGCAGTTCTTC. Its translation: CASSHPDREYNEQFF.

This chain uses TRBV7-8 with TRBJ1-6; 9 bases align to TRBD1. Germline loops: CDR1 SGHVS, CDR2 FQNEAQ. This CDR3 has 15 amino acids. Trimming took 5 bases from V and 7 from J; bases not matched to a gene: 6. The DNA of the CDR3 is TGTGCCAGCAGCCCCCGGGACAGGGACAATTCACCCCTCCACTTT. Protein: CASSPRDRDNSPLHF. The variable domain in full, with the rest retrieved from reference TRBV7-8 and TRBJ1-6, is GAGVSQSPRYKVAKRGQDVALRCDPISGHVSLFWYQQALGQGPEFLTYFQNEAQLDKSGLPSDRFFAERPEGSVSTLKIQRTQQEDSAVYLCASSPRDRDNSPLHFGNGTRLTVT.

This chain connects TRBV9 to TRBJ1-2; D gene ambiguous. V was pared by 4 bases and J by 0 bases, with 13 bases between. Germline V CDR1 and CDR2: SGDLS, YYNGEE. CDR3 size: 15 residues. CDR3 residues: CASSPEAVANYGYTF. CDR3 nucleotide sequence: TGTGCCAGCAGCCCAGAGGCGGTAGCTAACTATGGCTACACCTTC.

Only a few counts were recorded for this clone. The rearrangement links TRBV4-2 to TRBJ1-1; the D is unclear. From germline, CDR1 is LGHNA and CDR2 YNFKEQ. Trimming stripped 3 bases from V and 8 bases from J, with 10 bases between. CDR3 size: 12 residues. The CDR3 DNA sequence: TGTGCCAGCAGCCACCTCACAGAGGAAGCTTTCTTT. Encoded protein: CASSHLTEEAFF.

This clone has more than one count but fewer than ten. The chain recombines TRBV10-3 with TRBJ2-5; 8 bases match TRBD2. This CDR3 contains 14 residues. CDR1 is ENHRY, CDR2 SYGVKD, per germline. Trimming at V came to 6 bases and at J to 3 bases, leaving 6 bases not matched to a gene. CDR3 protein: CAISPAGGEETQYF. In nucleotides, the CDR3 is TGTGCCATCAGCCCGGCGGGGGGCGAAGAGACCCAGTACTTC.

This clone was observed a single time. A read error may produce the germline difference seen at one junction end. The chain couples TRBV5-8 to TRBJ1-2, with unresolved D. Germline V gives CDR1 SGHTS, CDR2 YDEGEE. This CDR3 has 14 residues. CDR3 nucleotides: TGTGCCAGCATCGAGGGTTTCCTCAACTATGGCTACATCTTC. It is translated as CASIEGFLNYGYIF. Full variable domain (missing parts from reference TRBV5-8 and TRBJ1-2): EAGVTQSPTHLIKTRGQQATLRCSPISGHTSVYWYQQALGLGLQFLLWYDEGEERNRGNFPPRFSGRQFPNYSSELNVNALELEDSALYLCASIEGFLNYGYIFGSGTRLTVV.

In DNA, the CDR3 is TGTGCCAGCAGCTTGGAGAGCGGCATCATCTCTGGGGCCAACGTCCTGACTTTC. Translation: CASSLESGIISGANVLTF. The chain links TRBV5-6 to TRBJ2-6; TRBD2 is a possible D gene (5 bases). Per the germline V gene, CDR1 is SGHDT and CDR2 is YYEEEE. The CDR3 totals 18 residues. The V end lost 0 bases, the J end lost 0 bases, and 13 bases lay between the germline ends.

The sample holds a few counts of this clone. The chain uses TRBV7-9 and TRBJ1-1, with D possibly matching TRBD1 (6 bases). Deletions cut 5 bases from V and 4 bases from J, with 20 bases between. Per germline, CDR1 SEHNR and CDR2 FQNEAQ (reference sequence). The CDR3 runs to 16 residues. CDR3 coding DNA: TGTGCCAGCAGCCCGGGGGGCAGGGGCGGAGGCACTGAAGCTTTCTTT. It codes for CASSPGGRGGGTEAFF.

A few counts support this clone. This rearrangement joins TRBV4-3 to TRBJ2-7, with a weak D call TRBD2 (5 bases). Germline V gene sequence: CDR1 LGHNA, CDR2 YSLEER. The ends were cut back, 0 bases at V and 12 bases at J, with 15 bases in the middle. The CDR3 covers 13 residues. CDR3 in amino acids: CASSQDTKRTPYF. In DNA, the CDR3 is TGCGCCAGCAGCCAAGATACCAAGCGGACGCCGTACTTC.

The V call is TRBV7-2, the J call TRBJ2-4; weak D call: TRBD1 (6 bases). The length of the CDR3 is 17 residues. Trimming pared 6 bases from V and 0 bases from J, leaving 18 bases between. Germline V gene data show CDR1 as SGHTA and CDR2 as FQGNSA. CDR3 amino acids: CASSFQGQGLAKNIQYF. In DNA, the CDR3 is TGTGCCAGCAGTTTCCAGGGGCAAGGTTTAGCCAAAAACATTCAGTACTTC.

This clone was observed a single time. This sequence joins TRBV4-3 and TRBJ2-7; 7 positions agree with TRBD1. From germline, CDR1 is LGHNA and CDR2 YSLEER. V lost 4 bases and J lost 4; bases outside the gene matches: 4. The CDR3 sequence is 13 residues long. The CDR3 DNA is TGCGCCAGCAGCCGAGGACAGGAATACGAGCAGTACTTC. Translating gives CASSRGQEYEQYF.

The J gene is TRBJ2-5, the V gene TRBV6-1; TRBD1 might be the D (7 bases). CDR1 is MNHNS, CDR2 SASEGT, per germline. Trimming left V 6 bases short and J 1 base short, with 12 bases between. The CDR3 runs 14 residues. The DNA of the CDR3 is TGTGCCAGCAGGGGCAGGGGGGTCCAAGAGACCCAGTACTTC. Its protein product is CASRGRGVQETQYF.

This clone occurred a few times. An end of the junction differs from the germline gene, which may be a read error. Other nucleotide sequences from this sample produce the same CDR3. The rearrangement uses TRBV6-5 and TRBJ1-6; no clear D gene. The CDR3 is 14 amino acids. Germline V CDR1 and CDR2: MNHEY, SVGAGI. The CDR3 DNA sequence: TGTGCCATCAGTGCACGGGATACAGATTCACCCCTCCACTTT. Translating gives CAISARDTDSPLHF.

In DNA, the CDR3 is TGTGCCAGCATCGCTAGCGGTCCTGACACAGATACGCAGTATTTT. Translating gives CASIASGPDTDTQYF. The gene calls are TRBV7-2 and TRBJ2-3; 7 bases map to TRBD2. Germline V lookup: CDR1 SGHTA, CDR2 FQGNSA. The CDR3 covers 15 residues. Trimming at V came to 7 bases and at J to 2 bases, leaving 9 bases not matched to a gene.

V gene TRBV5-1 combines with J gene TRBJ1-6, with D possibly TRBD1 on 5 matching bases. V gave up 0 bases and J gave up 5 bases, with 9 bases separating them. CDR1 SGHRS and CDR2 YFSETQ come from the germline V gene. The length of the CDR3 is 15 residues. CDR3 DNA sequence: TGCGCCAGCAGCTTGGATCAGGGTAATAATTCACCCCTCCACTTT. It specifies CASSLDQGNNSPLHF.